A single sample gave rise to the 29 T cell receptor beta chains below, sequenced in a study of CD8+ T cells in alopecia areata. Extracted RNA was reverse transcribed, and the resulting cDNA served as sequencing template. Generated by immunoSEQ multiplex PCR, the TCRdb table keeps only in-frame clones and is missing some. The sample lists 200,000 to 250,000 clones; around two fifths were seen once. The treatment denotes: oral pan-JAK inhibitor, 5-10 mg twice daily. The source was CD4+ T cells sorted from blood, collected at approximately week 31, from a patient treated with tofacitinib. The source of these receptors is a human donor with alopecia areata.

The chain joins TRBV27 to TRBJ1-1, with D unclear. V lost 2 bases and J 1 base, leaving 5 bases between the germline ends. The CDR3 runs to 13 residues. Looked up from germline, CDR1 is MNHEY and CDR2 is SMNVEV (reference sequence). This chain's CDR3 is CASSLRKNTEAFF. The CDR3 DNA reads TGTGCCAGCAGTTTACGAAAGAACACTGAAGCTTTCTTT.

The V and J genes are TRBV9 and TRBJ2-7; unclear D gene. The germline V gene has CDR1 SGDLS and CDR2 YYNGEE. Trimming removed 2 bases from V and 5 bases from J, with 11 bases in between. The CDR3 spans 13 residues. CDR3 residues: CASSVNPSDEQYF. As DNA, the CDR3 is TGTGCCAGCAGCGTTAATCCCAGCGACGAGCAGTACTTC.

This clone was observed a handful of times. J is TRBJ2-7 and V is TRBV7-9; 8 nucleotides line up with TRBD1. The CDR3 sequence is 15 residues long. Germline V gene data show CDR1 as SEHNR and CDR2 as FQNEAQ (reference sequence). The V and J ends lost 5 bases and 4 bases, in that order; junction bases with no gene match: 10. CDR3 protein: CASSTTPRGRYEQYF. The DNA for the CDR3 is TGTGCCAGCAGCACGACCCCCAGGGGGCGGTACGAGCAGTACTTC.

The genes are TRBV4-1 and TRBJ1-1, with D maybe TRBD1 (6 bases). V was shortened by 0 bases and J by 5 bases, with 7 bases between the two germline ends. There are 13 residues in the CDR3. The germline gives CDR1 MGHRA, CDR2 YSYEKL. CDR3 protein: CASSQDRGTEAFF. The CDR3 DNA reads TGCGCCAGCAGCCAAGACAGGGGAACTGAAGCTTTCTTT.

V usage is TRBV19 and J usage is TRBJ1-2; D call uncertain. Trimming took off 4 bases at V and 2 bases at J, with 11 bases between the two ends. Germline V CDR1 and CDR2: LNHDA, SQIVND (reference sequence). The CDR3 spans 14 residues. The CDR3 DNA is TGTGCCAGTAGTAATCGTCAGTCGAACTATGGCTACACCTTC. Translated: CASSNRQSNYGYTF.

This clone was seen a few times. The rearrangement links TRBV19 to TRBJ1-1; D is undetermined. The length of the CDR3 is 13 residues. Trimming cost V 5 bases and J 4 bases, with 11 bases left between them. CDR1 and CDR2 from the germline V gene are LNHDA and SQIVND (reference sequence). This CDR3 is CASSQNNPTEAFF. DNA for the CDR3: TGTGCCAGTAGTCAGAATAACCCCACTGAAGCTTTCTTT.

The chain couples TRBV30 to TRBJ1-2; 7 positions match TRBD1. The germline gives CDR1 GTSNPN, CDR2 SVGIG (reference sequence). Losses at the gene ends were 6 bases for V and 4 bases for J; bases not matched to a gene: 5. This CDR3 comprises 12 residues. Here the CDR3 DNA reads TGTGCCTGTGCGACAGGGACCTATGGCTACACCTTC. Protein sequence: CACATGTYGYTF.

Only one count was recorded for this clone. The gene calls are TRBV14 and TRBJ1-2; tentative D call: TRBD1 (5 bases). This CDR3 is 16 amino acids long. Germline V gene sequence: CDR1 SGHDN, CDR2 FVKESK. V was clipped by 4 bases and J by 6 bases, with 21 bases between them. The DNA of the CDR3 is TGTGCCAGCAGCCCGTTGTCGATCCGGCAGGGCCATGGCTACACCTTC. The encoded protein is CASSPLSIRQGHGYTF.

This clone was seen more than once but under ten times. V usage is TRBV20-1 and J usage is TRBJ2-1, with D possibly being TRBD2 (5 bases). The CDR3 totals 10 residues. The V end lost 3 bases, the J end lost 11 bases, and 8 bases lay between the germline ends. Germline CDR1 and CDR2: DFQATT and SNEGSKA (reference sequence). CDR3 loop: CSASRGKQFF. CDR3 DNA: TGCAGTGCTAGTCGGGGTAAGCAGTTCTTC.

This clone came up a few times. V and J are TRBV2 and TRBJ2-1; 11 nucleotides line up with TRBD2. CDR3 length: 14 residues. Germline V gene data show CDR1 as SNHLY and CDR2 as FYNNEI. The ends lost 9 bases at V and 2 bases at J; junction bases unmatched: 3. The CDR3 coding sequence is TGTGCCAGTGGGGGACTAGCGGCCTACAATGAGCAGTTCTTC. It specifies CASGGLAAYNEQFF. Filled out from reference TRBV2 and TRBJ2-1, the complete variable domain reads EPEVTQTPSHQVTQMGQEVILRCVPISNHLYFYWYRQILGQKVEFLVSFYNNEISEKSEIFDDQFSVERPDGSNFTLKIRSTKLEDSAMYFCASGGLAAYNEQFFGPGTRLTVL.

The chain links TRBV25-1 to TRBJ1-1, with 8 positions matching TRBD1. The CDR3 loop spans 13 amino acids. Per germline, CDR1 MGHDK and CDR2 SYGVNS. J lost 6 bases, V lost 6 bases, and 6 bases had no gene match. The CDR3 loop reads CASSPTGVAEAFF. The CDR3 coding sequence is TGTGCCAGCAGCCCGACAGGGGTGGCTGAAGCTTTCTTT.

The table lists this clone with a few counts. The CDR3 here is CASSPTPSGRVDEQFF. CDR3 DNA sequence: TGCGCCAGCTCTCCAACGCCCAGCGGCCGTGTGGATGAGCAGTTCTTC. V is TRBV4-1 and J is TRBJ2-1, with D tentatively TRBD2 (5 bases). Trimming removed 8 bases from V and 8 bases from J, with 25 bases in between. Germline lookup yields CDR1 MGHRA and CDR2 YSYEKL. The CDR3 runs to 16 residues.

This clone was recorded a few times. As DNA, the CDR3 is TGTGCCAGCAGCCGCCGACTAGATGAGCAGTTCTTC. Its translation: CASSRRLDEQFF. The rearrangement joins TRBV5-5 to TRBJ2-1, with D tentatively TRBD2 (6 bases). Germline V CDR1 and CDR2: SGHKS, YYEKEE (reference sequence). The CDR3 is 12 amino acids. The V end was cut by 4 bases, the J end by 8 bases, with 10 bases between. The full variable domain, with the rest looked up from reference TRBV5-5 and TRBJ2-1, is DAGVTQSPTHLIKTRGQQVTLRCSPISGHKSVSWYQQVLGQGPQFIFQYYEKEERGRGNFPDRFSARQFPNYSSELNVNALLLGDSALYLCASSRRLDEQFFGPGTRLTVL.

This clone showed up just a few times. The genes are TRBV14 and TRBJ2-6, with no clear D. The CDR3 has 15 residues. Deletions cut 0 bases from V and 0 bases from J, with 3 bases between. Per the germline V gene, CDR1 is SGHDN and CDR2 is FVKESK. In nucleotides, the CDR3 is TGTGCCAGCAGCCAAGACAGCTCTGGGGCCAACGTCCTGACTTTC. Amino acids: CASSQDSSGANVLTF.

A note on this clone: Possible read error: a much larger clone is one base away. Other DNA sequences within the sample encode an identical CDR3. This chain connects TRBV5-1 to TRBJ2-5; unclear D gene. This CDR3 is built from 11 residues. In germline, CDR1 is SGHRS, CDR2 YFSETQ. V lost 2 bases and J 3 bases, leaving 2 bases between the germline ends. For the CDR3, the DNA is TGCGCCAGCAGCTTAGAAGAGACCCAGTACTTC. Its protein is CASSLEETQYF.

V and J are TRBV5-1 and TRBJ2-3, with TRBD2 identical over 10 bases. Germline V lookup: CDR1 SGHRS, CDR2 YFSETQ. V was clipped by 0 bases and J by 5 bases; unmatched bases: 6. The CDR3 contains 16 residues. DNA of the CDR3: TGCGCCAGCAGCTTGGAGGTAGCGGGGGGTCTAGATACGCAGTATTTT. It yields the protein CASSLEVAGGLDTQYF.

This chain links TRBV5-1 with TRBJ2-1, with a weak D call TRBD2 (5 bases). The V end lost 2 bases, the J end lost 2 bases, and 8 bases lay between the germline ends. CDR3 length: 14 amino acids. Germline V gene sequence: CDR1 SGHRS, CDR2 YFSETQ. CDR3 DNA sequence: TGCGCCAGCAGCTTACGGGAAACCTACAATGAGCAGTTCTTC. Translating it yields CASSLRETYNEQFF.

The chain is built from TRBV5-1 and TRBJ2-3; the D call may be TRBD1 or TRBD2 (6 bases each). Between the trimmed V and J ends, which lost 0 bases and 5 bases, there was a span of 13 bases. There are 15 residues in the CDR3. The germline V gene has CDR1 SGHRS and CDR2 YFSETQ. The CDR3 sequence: CASSLEVGGGDTQYF. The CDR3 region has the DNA TGCGCCAGCAGCTTGGAGGTGGGGGGCGGAGATACGCAGTATTTT. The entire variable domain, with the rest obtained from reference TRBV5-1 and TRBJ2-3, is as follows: KAGVTQTPRYLIKTRGQQVTLSCSPISGHRSVSWYQQTPGQGLQFLFEYFSETQRNKGNFPGRFSGRQFSNSRSEMNVSTLELGDSALYLCASSLEVGGGDTQYFGPGTRLTVL.

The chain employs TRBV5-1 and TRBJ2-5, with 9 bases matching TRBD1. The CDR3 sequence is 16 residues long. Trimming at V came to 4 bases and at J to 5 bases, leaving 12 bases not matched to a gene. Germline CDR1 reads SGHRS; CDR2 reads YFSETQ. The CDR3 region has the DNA TGCGCCAGCAGCCCAACCCCGGGACAGGGATCGGAGACCCAGTACTTC. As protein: CASSPTPGQGSETQYF.

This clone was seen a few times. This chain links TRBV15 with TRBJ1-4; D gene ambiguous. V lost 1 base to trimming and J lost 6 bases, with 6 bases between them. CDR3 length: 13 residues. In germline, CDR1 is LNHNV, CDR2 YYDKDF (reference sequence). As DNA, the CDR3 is TGTGCCACCAGCAGAGTGGGCCATGAAAAACTGTTTTTT. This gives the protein CATSRVGHEKLFF.

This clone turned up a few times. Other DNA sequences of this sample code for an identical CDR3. For the CDR3, the DNA is TGTGCCATCAGTGAGGGGGAACGCGAGACCCAGTACTTC. Translation: CAISEGERETQYF. V gene TRBV10-3 combines with J gene TRBJ2-5; D gene unclear. V was shortened by 2 bases and J by 5 bases, with 9 bases between the two germline ends. The CDR3 spans 13 residues. Germline-derived CDR1 and CDR2 are ENHRY and SYGVKD.

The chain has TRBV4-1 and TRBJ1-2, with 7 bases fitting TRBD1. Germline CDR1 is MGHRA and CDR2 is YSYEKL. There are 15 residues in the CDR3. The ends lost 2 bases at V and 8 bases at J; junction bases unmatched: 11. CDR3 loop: CASSQPGRQGSGYTF. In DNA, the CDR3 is TGCGCCAGCAGCCAACCCGGGAGACAGGGCTCGGGCTACACCTTC.

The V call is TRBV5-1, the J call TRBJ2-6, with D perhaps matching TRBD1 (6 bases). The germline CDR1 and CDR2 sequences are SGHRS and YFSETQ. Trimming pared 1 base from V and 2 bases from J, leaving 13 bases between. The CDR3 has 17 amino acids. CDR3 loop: CASSLTGPGAGANVLTF. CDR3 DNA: TGCGCCAGCAGCTTGACAGGGCCCGGCGCTGGGGCCAACGTCCTGACTTTC.

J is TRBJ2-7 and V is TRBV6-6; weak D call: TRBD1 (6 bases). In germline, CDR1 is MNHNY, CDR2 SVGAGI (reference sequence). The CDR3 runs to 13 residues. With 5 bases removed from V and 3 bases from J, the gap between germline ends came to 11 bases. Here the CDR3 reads CASSHQGLYEQYF. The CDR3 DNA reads TGTGCCAGCAGTCACCAGGGGCTCTACGAGCAGTACTTC.

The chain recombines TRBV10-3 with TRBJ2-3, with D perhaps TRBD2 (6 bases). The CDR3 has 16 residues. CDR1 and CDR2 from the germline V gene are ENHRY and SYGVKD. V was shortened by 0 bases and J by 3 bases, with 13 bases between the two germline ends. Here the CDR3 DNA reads TGTGCCATCAGTGAGTCAGGGAGGCAGCCTACAGATACGCAGTATTTT. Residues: CAISESGRQPTDTQYF.

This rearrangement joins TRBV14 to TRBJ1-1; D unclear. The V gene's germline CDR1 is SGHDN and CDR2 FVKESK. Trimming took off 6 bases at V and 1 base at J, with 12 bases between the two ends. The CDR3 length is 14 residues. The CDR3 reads CASSVMASNTEAFF. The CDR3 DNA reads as TGTGCCAGCAGTGTCATGGCCTCGAACACTGAAGCTTTCTTT.

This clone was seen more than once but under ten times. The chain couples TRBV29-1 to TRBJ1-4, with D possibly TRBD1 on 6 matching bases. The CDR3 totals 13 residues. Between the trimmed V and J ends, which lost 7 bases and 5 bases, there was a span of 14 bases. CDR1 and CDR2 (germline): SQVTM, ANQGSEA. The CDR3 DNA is TGCAGCGGTCTCGGGGGCCCAAATGAAAAACTGTTTTTT. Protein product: CSGLGGPNEKLFF.

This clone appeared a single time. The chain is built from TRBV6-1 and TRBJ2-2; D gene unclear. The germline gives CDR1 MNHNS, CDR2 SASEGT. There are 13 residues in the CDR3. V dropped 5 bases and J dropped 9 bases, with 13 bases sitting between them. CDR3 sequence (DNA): TGTGCCAGCAGTCTCTCCCTCCTGCGGGAGCTGTTTTTT. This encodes CASSLSLLRELFF.

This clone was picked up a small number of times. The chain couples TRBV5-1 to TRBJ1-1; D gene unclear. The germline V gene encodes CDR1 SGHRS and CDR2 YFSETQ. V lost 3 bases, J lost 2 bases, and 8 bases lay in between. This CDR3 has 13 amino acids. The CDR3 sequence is CASSWTLNTEAFF. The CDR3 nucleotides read TGCGCCAGCAGCTGGACCCTAAACACTGAAGCTTTCTTT.